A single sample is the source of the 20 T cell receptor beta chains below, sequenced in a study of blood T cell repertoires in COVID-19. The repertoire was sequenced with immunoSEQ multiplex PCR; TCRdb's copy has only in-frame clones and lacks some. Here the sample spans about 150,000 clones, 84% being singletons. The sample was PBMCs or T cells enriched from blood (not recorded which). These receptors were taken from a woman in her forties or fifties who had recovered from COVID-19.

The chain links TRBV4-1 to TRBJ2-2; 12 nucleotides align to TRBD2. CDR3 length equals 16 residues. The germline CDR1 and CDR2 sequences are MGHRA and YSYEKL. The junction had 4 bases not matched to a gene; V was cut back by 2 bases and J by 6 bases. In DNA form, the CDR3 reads TGCGCCAGCAGCCAACTAGCGGGGGGGCTTTCCGGGGAGCTGTTTTTT. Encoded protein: CASSQLAGGLSGELFF.

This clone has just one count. The CDR3 DNA follows: TGTGCCAGCAGCAACACAGGGAGGGCTAACTATGGCTACACCTTC. It yields the protein CASSNTGRANYGYTF. The genes are TRBV28 and TRBJ1-2; possible D gene TRBD1, 6 bases. V lost 6 bases to trimming and J lost 0 bases, with 14 bases between them. Germline CDR1 reads MDHEN; CDR2 reads SYDVKM. The CDR3 is 15 residues long.

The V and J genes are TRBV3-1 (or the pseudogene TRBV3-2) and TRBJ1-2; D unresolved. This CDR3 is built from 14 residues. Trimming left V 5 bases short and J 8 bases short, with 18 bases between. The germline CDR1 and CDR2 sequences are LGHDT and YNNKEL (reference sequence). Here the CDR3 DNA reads TGTGCCAGCAGCTCAGCTGCGGTCCCGAGGGGCTACACCTTC. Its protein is CASSSAAVPRGYTF.

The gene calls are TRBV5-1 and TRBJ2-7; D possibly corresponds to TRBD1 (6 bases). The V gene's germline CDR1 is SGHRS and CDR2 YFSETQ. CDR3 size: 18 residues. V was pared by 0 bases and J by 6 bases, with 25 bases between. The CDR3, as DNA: TGCGCCAGCAGCTTGGAGGCCTTGGGAACAGGGCGTAAGATCGAGCAGTACTTC. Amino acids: CASSLEALGTGRKIEQYF.

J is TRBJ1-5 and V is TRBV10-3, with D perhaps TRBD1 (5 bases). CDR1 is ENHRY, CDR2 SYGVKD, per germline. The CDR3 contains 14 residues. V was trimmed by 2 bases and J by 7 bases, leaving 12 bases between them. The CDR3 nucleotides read TGTGCCATCAGTGAGGGGGGGGTAGGGCAGCCCCAGCATTTT. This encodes CAISEGGVGQPQHF.

The CDR3 DNA follows: TGTGCCAGCAGTTCCGCGGGGCAGGTAGCGGGATGGTACGAGCAGTACTTC. Protein product: CASSSAGQVAGWYEQYF. The chain carries TRBV28 and TRBJ2-7; 8 nucleotides agree with TRBD2. This CDR3 has 17 residues. Germline V gene sequence: CDR1 MDHEN, CDR2 SYDVKM. The V and J ends lost 4 bases and 4 bases, in that order; junction bases with no gene match: 15.

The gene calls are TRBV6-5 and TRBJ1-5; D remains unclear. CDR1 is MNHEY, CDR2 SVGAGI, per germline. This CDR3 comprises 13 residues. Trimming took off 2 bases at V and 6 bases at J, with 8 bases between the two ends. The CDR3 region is CASSYTEFQPQHF. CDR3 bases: TGTGCCAGCAGTTACACGGAGTTTCAGCCCCAGCATTTT.

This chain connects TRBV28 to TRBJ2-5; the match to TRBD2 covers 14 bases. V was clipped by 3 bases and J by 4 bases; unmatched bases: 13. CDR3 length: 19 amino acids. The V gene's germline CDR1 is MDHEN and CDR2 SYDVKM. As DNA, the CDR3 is TGTGCCAGCAGTTTGGCTATTTCCGCGGGACTAGCGGGAGTAGAGACCCAGTACTTC. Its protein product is CASSLAISAGLAGVETQYF.

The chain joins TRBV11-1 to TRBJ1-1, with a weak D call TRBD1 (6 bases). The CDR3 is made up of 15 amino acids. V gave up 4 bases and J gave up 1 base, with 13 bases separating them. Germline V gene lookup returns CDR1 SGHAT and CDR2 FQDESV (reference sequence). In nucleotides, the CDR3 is TGTGCCAGCAGCTCCCGGGACATGAGGAACACTGAAGCTTTCTTT. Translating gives CASSSRDMRNTEAFF. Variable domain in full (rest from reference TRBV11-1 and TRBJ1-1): EAEVAQSPRYKITEKSQAVAFWCDPISGHATLYWYRQILGQGPELLVQFQDESVVDDSQLPKDRFSAERLKGVDSTLKIQPAELGDSAMYLCASSSRDMRNTEAFFGQGTRLTVV.

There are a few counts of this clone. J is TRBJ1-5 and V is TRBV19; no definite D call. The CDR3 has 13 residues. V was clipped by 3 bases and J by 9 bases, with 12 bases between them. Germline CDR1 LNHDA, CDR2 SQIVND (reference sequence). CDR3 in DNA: TGTGCCAGTAGTATCGCGGGGTCGGGGCCCCAGCATTTT. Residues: CASSIAGSGPQHF.

The CDR3 DNA sequence: TGTGCCAGCAGCGTAGAAAGCGGGACCACAGATACGCAGTATTTT. Protein: CASSVESGTTDTQYF. The chain uses TRBV9 and TRBJ2-3; 7 bases are shared with TRBD2. The length of the CDR3 is 15 residues. Unmatched junction bases numbered 3, after V lost 0 bases and J lost 2 bases. Germline loops: CDR1 SGDLS, CDR2 YYNGEE.

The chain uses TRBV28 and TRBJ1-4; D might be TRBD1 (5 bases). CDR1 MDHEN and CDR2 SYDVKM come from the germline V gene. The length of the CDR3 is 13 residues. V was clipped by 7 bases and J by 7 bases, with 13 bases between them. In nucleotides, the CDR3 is TGTGCCAGCATATCCGACAGAGCTGAAAAACTGTTTTTT. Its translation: CASISDRAEKLFF.

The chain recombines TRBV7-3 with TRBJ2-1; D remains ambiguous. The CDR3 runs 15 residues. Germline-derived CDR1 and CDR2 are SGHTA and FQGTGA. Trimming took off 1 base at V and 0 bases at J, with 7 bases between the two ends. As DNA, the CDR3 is TGTGCCAGCAGCTTAAGTGTGAGCTCCTACAATGAGCAGTTCTTC. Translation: CASSLSVSSYNEQFF. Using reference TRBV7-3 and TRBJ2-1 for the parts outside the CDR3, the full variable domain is GAGVSQTPSNKVTEKGKYVELRCDPISGHTALYWYRQSLGQGPEFLIYFQGTGAADDSGLPNDRFFAVRPEGSVSTLKIQRTERGDSAVYLCASSLSVSSYNEQFFGPGTRLTVL.

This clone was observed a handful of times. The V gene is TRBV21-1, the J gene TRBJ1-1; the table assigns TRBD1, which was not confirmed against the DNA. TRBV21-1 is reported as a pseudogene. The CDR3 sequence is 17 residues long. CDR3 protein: CASSKEVRGQLGTEAFF. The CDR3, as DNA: TGTGCCAGCAGCAAAGAGGTCAGGGGGCAGTTGGGAACTGAAGCTTTCTTT.

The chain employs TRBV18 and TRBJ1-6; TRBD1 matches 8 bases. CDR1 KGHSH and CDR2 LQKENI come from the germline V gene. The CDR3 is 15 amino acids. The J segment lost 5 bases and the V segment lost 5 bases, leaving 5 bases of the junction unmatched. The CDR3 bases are TGTGCCAGCTCAGGACAGGGTGGTGATAATTCACCCCTCCACTTT. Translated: CASSGQGGDNSPLHF.

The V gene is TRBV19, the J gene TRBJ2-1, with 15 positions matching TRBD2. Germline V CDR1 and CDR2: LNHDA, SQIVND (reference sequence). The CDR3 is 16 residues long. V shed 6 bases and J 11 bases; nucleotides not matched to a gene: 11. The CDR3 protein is CASRAGTSGGLNKQFF. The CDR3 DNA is TGTGCCAGTAGAGCGGGGACTAGCGGGGGGTTGAATAAGCAGTTCTTC.

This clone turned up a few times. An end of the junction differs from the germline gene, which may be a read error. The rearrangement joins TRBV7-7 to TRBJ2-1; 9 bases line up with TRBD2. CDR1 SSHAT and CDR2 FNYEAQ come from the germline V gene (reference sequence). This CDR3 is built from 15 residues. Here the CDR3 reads CASSLSGSTGNEQFF. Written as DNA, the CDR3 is TGTGCTAGCAGCCTTAGCGGGAGTACGGGCAATGAGCAGTTCTTC.

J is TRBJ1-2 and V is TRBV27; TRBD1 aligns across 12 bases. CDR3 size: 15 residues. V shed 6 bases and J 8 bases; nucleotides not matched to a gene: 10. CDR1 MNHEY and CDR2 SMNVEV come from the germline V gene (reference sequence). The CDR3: CASRDGTGGVEGYTF. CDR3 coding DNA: TGTGCCAGCAGAGACGGGACAGGGGGCGTGGAGGGCTACACCTTC.

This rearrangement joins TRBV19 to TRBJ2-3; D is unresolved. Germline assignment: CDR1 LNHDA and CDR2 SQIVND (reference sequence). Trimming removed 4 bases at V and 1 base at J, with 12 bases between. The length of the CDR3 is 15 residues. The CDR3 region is CASSTPTRRTDTQYF. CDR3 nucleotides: TGTGCCAGTAGTACCCCGACTCGACGCACAGATACGCAGTATTTT.

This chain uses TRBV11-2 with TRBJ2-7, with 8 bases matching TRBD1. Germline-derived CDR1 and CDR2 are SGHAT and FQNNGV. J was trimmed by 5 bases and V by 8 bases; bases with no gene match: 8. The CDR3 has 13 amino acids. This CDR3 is CASAWGQAHEQYF. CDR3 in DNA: TGTGCCAGCGCCTGGGGACAGGCGCACGAGCAGTACTTC.